These T cell receptor beta chains were read from a single sample in a study of cytomegalovirus exposure and HLA in healthy donors. TCRdb's copy holds only in-frame clones and misses some; the assay was immunoSEQ multiplex PCR. The sample has tens of thousands of clones, roughly four fifths seen once. The sample taken for sequencing was PBMCs. All receptors come from a woman in her thirties in good health and CMV-seropositive. Each CDR3 is given with its conserved first and last residue. The order of the fields is J gene, clone size, V gene, D gene, CDR3 DNA, CDR3 protein. A D gene is named only where the DNA matches it firmly. A clone size is listed for some rows: how often the clone was seen (once, few, many), or a class if it is expanded.

TRBJ2-7 | NA | TRBV5-1 | TRBD1 | TGCGCCAGCAGCTTGGCCGGGACAGGGCAGGGTCCCTACGAGCAGTACTTC | CASSLAGTGQGPYEQYF
TRBJ2-2 | few | TRBV5-1 | TRBD2 | TGCGCCAGCAGCGCACTAGCGGGAGCCCCGGGCGGGGAGCTGTTTTTT | CASSALAGAPGGELFF
TRBJ1-5 | once | TRBV10-3 | TRBD1 | TGTGCCATCAGTGATCCCGGGACAGGGTGGGGTAACAATCAGCCCCAGCATTTT | CAISDPGTGWGNNQPQHF
TRBJ2-6 | few | TRBV2 | NA | TGTGCCAGCAGTGGGGAAACAGGGCTAAACGTCCTGACTTTC | CASSGETGLNVLTF
TRBJ1-5 | NA | TRBV30 | TRBD1 | TGTGCCTGGTCGAGACCCAGACAGGGCTATCAGCCCCAGCATTTT | CAWSRPRQGYQPQHF
TRBJ2-7 | NA | TRBV19 | TRBD2 | TGTGCCAGTAGTCTTAGCGGGAGGGCCCTCTACGAGCAGTACTTC | CASSLSGRALYEQYF
TRBJ1-6 | NA | TRBV11-2 | TRBD1 | TGTGCCAGCAGCTTAGGGGGGACAGGGGGCTATTCACCCCTCCACTTT | CASSLGGTGGYSPLHF
TRBJ2-7 | NA | TRBV4-1 | TRBD1 | TGCGCCAGCAGCCGCGGACAGGGGACAGATGAGCAGTACTTC | CASSRGQGTDEQYF
TRBJ1-4 | NA | TRBV7-8 | TRBD1 | TGTGCCAGCAGCTTGCCCCACAGGGGAACTAATGAAAAACTGTTTTTT | CASSLPHRGTNEKLFF
TRBJ1-2 | few | TRBV27 | NA | TGTGCCAGCAGTTTCTCGCAGGGGTTAGCTAGTGGCTACACCTTC | CASSFSQGLASGYTF
TRBJ2-7 | once | TRBV5-1 | TRBD1 | TGCGCCAGCAGCCTTTCCCCGGGACAGGGGCGTTACGAGCAGTACTTC | CASSLSPGQGRYEQYF